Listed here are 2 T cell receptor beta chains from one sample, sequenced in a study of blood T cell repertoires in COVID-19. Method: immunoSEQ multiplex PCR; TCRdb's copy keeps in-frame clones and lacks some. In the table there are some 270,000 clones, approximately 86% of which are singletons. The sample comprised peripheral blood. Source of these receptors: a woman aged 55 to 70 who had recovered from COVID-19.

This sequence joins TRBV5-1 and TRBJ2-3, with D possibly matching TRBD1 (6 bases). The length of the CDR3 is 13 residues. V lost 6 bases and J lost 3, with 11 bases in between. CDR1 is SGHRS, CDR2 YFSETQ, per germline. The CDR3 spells CASTRDITDTQYF. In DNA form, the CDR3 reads TGCGCCAGCACCCGGGACATTACAGATACGCAGTATTTT.

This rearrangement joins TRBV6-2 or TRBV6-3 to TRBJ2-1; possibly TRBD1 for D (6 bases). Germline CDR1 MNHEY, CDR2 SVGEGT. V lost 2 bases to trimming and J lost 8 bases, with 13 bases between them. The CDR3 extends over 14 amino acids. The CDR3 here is CASSYQSRGDEQFF. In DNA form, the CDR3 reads TGTGCCAGCAGTTACCAGTCCAGGGGAGATGAGCAGTTCTTC.